Shown below are 6 T cell receptor beta chains from a single sample sequenced in a study of cytomegalovirus exposure and HLA in healthy donors. Clones were sequenced by immunoSEQ multiplex PCR, and TCRdb holds only the in-frame ones, with some missing. The table shows 130,000 to 150,000 clones, with just under 90% occurring only once. Sequenced material: PBMCs. These receptors all come from a woman aged 25 to 39 in good health and CMV-seropositive.

This clone has only one observation. This rearrangement joins TRBV2 to TRBJ2-7; D unclear. Between the trimmed V and J ends, which lost 8 bases and 9 bases, there was a span of 20 bases. This CDR3 has 13 amino acids. Looked up from germline, CDR1 is SNHLY and CDR2 is FYNNEI. Here the CDR3 DNA reads TGTGCCAGCTTTAAAATGGGCCCCTCCGGGCAGTACTTC. Amino acids: CASFKMGPSGQYF.

In this sample, this clone turned up many times. The chain combines TRBV19 with TRBJ2-7, with 7 bases identical to TRBD2. This CDR3 region has 14 residues. Germline V gene data show CDR1 as LNHDA and CDR2 as SQIVND (reference sequence). V shed 3 bases, J shed 2 bases, and the junction held 4 bases outside the gene matches. Here the CDR3 DNA reads TGTGCCAGTAGTATTAAGGCGGGAGCCTACGAGCAGTACTTC. Translated: CASSIKAGAYEQYF. Drawing the rest from reference TRBV19 and TRBJ2-7, the complete variable domain is DGGITQSPKYLFRKEGQNVTLSCEQNLNHDAMYWYRQDPGQGLRLIYYSQIVNDFQKGDIAEGYSVSREKKESFPLTVTSAQKNPTAFYLCASSIKAGAYEQYFGPGTRLTVT.

The chain combines TRBV28 with TRBJ1-2; 8 nucleotides line up with TRBD1. Per germline, CDR1 MDHEN and CDR2 SYDVKM. This CDR3 is 14 amino acids long. Trimming cost V 8 bases and J 1 base; bases outside gene matches: 6. CDR3 sequence reads: CASCLDRDNYGYTF. DNA for the CDR3: TGTGCCAGCTGCCTGGACAGGGATAACTATGGCTACACCTTC.

The chain carries TRBV28 and TRBJ1-1; tentatively, D is TRBD1 (5 bases). Trimming took off 6 bases at V and 5 bases at J, with 13 bases between the two ends. This CDR3 is built from 13 residues. Germline CDR1 and CDR2: MDHEN and SYDVKM. CDR3 DNA sequence: TGTGCCAGCAGCATGGGGGGGAATACTGAAGCTTTCTTT. Protein sequence: CASSMGGNTEAFF.

The chain carries TRBV4-1 and TRBJ1-3; D gene uncertain. The germline V gene encodes CDR1 MGHRA and CDR2 YSYEKL. CDR3 length: 16 amino acids. Trimming shortened V by 4 bases and J by 0 bases, and 13 bases separated the two germline ends. CDR3 in DNA: TGCGCCAGCAGCCTCAACACCCTTTTCTCTGGAAACACCATATATTTT. Its translation is CASSLNTLFSGNTIYF.

This clone has more than one count but fewer than ten. The chain is built from TRBV5-1 and TRBJ1-3; unclear D gene. CDR1 is SGHRS and CDR2 is YFSETQ in the germline V gene. The CDR3 length is 16 residues. With 1 base removed from V and 0 bases from J, the gap between germline ends came to 11 bases. The CDR3 DNA sequence: TGCGCCAGCAGCTTGCTTGGCACCAACTCTGGAAACACCATATATTTT. Translated: CASSLLGTNSGNTIYF.